One and the same sample provided the 32 T cell receptor beta chains below, sequenced in a study of T cells in Graves' hyperthyroidism and ophthalmopathy. Using RNA transcripts as the source, TCR beta CDR3 regions were amplified. Using the HTBI primer set, a first-round RT-PCR was run on the TCR CDR3. TCRdb fed the multiplex PCR reads into MiXCR, producing one record per CDR3 protein. The sample shows about 360,000 distinct CDR3 sequences, under 15% of them seen only once. Input material: blood. The receptors shown here come from a woman between 18 and 29 years old with Graves' hyperthyroidism.

The table lists this clonotype with many counts. The chain joins TRBV12-3 or TRBV12-4 to TRBJ2-2, with D tentatively TRBD1 (6 bases). The CDR3 is made up of 14 amino acids. Trimming stripped 5 bases from V and 6 bases from J, with 13 bases between. The CDR3 sequence is CASSRDRTSGELFF. The CDR3 bases are TGTGCCAGCAGTCGAGACAGGACCTCCGGGGAGCTGTTTTTT.

The V and J genes are TRBV7-9 and TRBJ2-7; 8 positions match TRBD2. V was pared by 5 bases and J by 5 bases, with 8 bases of the junction left unmatched. The V gene's germline CDR1 is SEHNR and CDR2 FQNEAQ (reference sequence). The CDR3 sequence is 14 residues long. The DNA for the CDR3 is TGTGCCAGCAGCCCTAGCGGGCGAACCGACGAGCAGTACTTC. Its translation: CASSPSGRTDEQYF.

This clonotype was observed at least ten times. The chain recombines TRBV30 with TRBJ2-4; 7 nucleotides match TRBD1. The CDR3 consists of 15 residues. Germline V gene sequence: CDR1 GTSNPN, CDR2 SVGIG (reference sequence). V shed 0 bases and J 6 bases; nucleotides not matched to a gene: 8. The CDR3 nucleotides read TGTGCCTGGAGTGTAAAAGGAGACAGGGCAAACATTCAGTACTTC. As protein: CAWSVKGDRANIQYF.

The chain links TRBV4-2 to TRBJ2-5; D is undetermined. There are 15 residues in the CDR3. Trimming took 4 bases from V and 5 from J, leaving 17 bases between them. Germline CDR1 and CDR2: LGHNA and YNFKEQ. CDR3 nucleotides: TGTGCCAGCAGCCCATCAGAAGCAGGTGACGAGACCCAGTACTTC. Its translation is CASSPSEAGDETQYF.

This clonotype was recorded at least ten times. CDR3 sequence (DNA): TGCAGTGCTTTAGACGGGAAGAACACCGGGGAGCTGTTTTTT. Encoded protein: CSALDGKNTGELFF. The chain couples TRBV20-1 to TRBJ2-2, with a weak D call TRBD2 (5 bases). Trimming cost V 5 bases and J 1 base, with 11 bases left between them. The CDR3 is 14 amino acids. Germline V CDR1 and CDR2: DFQATT, SNEGSKA (reference sequence).

This clonotype was found many times. The rearrangement uses TRBV7-9 and TRBJ1-2; D is possibly TRBD1 (5 bases). The CDR3 is 15 residues long. V was cut by 5 bases and J by 4 bases, with 17 bases left in between. The germline V gene has CDR1 SEHNR and CDR2 FQNEAQ (reference sequence). CDR3 in amino acids: CASSPRQKPLYGYTF. The CDR3 DNA follows: TGTGCCAGCAGCCCTAGACAGAAACCCCTCTATGGCTACACCTTC.

The genes are TRBV19 and TRBJ2-5, with a weak D call TRBD1 (5 bases). This CDR3 region has 14 residues. Germline V gene lookup returns CDR1 LNHDA and CDR2 SQIVND (reference sequence). Trimming took off 1 base at V and 0 bases at J, with 6 bases between the two ends. DNA of the CDR3: TGTGCCAGTAGTATAGCCAGGGACCAAGAGACCCAGTACTTC. Amino acid sequence: CASSIARDQETQYF.

In its sample, this clonotype was seen many times. The rearrangement links TRBV27 to TRBJ2-7, with D unresolved. CDR1 is MNHEY and CDR2 is SMNVEV in the germline V gene (reference sequence). This CDR3 contains 16 residues. Trimming removed 6 bases from V and 0 bases from J, with 18 bases in between. The CDR3 DNA follows: TGTGCCAGCAGCTCATCTATGGGCCCTAGCTCCTACGAGCAGTACTTC. Its protein product is CASSSSMGPSSYEQYF.

Many counts were recorded for this clonotype. The chain recombines TRBV30 with TRBJ2-1; unclear D gene. Per the germline V gene, CDR1 is GTSNPN and CDR2 is SVGIG (reference sequence). This CDR3 has 14 residues. The ends were cut back, 3 bases at V and 4 bases at J, with 13 bases in the middle. The CDR3 DNA is TGTGCCTGGAGCGGCCTCAGAGATTACAATGAGCAGTTCTTC. It translates to CAWSGLRDYNEQFF.

This clonotype was counted ten times or more. The genes are TRBV7-3 and TRBJ1-2; possible D gene TRBD1, 5 bases. The CDR3 runs to 14 residues. The germline V and J ends were trimmed by 5 bases and 6 bases, with 16 bases remaining between them. Germline values: CDR1 SGHTA, CDR2 FQGTGA. Here the CDR3 DNA reads TGTGCCAGCAGCCCTACGGCGGGGGAAAATGGCTACACCTTC. It codes for CASSPTAGENGYTF.

V and J are TRBV2 and TRBJ1-1, with D uncertain. V was cut by 7 bases and J by 1 base, with 10 bases left in between. There are 13 residues in the CDR3. Germline CDR1 is SNHLY and CDR2 is FYNNEI. CDR3 in amino acids: CASTWDPNTEAFF. As DNA, the CDR3 is TGTGCCAGCACCTGGGATCCGAACACTGAAGCTTTCTTT.

V is TRBV7-9 and J is TRBJ2-1; no firm D call. The V and J ends lost 1 base and 5 bases respectively, with 9 bases between them. This CDR3 contains 14 residues. CDR1 and CDR2 (germline): SEHNR, FQNEAQ (reference sequence). In nucleotides, the CDR3 is TGTGCCAGCAGCTTAGTCGACCCCAACAATGAGCAGTTCTTC. Protein product: CASSLVDPNNEQFF.

In this sample, this clonotype turned up many times. This chain uses TRBV11-3 with TRBJ2-3, with 9 bases that match TRBD2. Germline loops: CDR1 SGHNT, CDR2 YENEEA. This CDR3 region has 16 residues. The V gene end was trimmed by 4 bases and the J gene end by 5 bases; junction bases not matched to a gene: 10. The CDR3 protein is CASSSGYRAGGDTQYF. CDR3 in DNA: TGTGCCAGCAGCTCAGGCTACAGAGCGGGAGGAGATACGCAGTATTTT. Using reference TRBV11-3 and TRBJ2-3 for the parts outside the CDR3, the full variable domain is EAGVVQSPRYKIIEKKQPVAFWCNPISGHNTLYWYLQNLGQGPELLIRYENEEAVDDSQLPKDRFSAERLKGVDSTLKIQPAELGDSAVYLCASSSGYRAGGDTQYFGPGTRLTVL.

This clonotype was counted ten times or more. The chain combines TRBV24-1 with TRBJ2-1, with D tentatively TRBD2 (6 bases). Germline lookup yields CDR1 KGHDR and CDR2 SFDVKD. Trimming cost V 3 bases and J 4 bases, with 18 bases left between them. The CDR3 loop spans 17 amino acids. This chain's CDR3 is CATSDTTTAGSYNEQFF. The DNA for the CDR3 is TGTGCCACCAGTGATACGACGACAGCCGGGAGTTACAATGAGCAGTTCTTC.

This clonotype has at least ten counts. The chain joins TRBV18 to TRBJ2-5; tentatively, D is TRBD1 (5 bases). This CDR3 region has 13 residues. Trimming took 6 bases from V and 5 from J, leaving 13 bases between them. Germline CDR1 and CDR2: KGHSH and LQKENI. The CDR3 DNA follows: TGTGCCAGCTCTCCAGGGAATGGGGAGACCCAGTACTTC. Protein sequence: CASSPGNGETQYF.

This clonotype came up many times. The gene calls are TRBV28 and TRBJ2-2; TRBD2 agrees at 8 bases. This CDR3 spans 16 amino acids. J gave up 4 bases and V 5 bases, and 9 bases lay outside the gene matches. Germline V lookup: CDR1 MDHEN, CDR2 SYDVKM. CDR3 bases: TGTGCCAGCAGTCCCGGGGGGGAGGGCCTCACCGGGGAGCTGTTTTTT. It codes for CASSPGGEGLTGELFF.

The chain uses TRBV19 and TRBJ1-4; D may be TRBD1 (6 bases). The V end was cut by 8 bases, the J end by 5 bases, with 12 bases between. Per the germline V gene, CDR1 is LNHDA and CDR2 is SQIVND (reference sequence). This CDR3 region has 13 residues. CDR3 protein: CASVRDTNEKLFF. CDR3 bases: TGTGCCAGTGTCCGGGACACAAATGAAAAACTGTTTTTT.

This chain links TRBV7-9 with TRBJ1-5, with 8 bases lining up with TRBD1. Germline CDR1 reads SEHNR; CDR2 reads FQNEAQ (reference sequence). After removal of 1 base from V and 0 bases from J, the junction contained 8 bases not matched to a gene. The CDR3 totals 18 residues. Here the CDR3 reads CASSLEGTGGYSNQPQHF. CDR3 nucleotides: TGTGCCAGCAGCTTAGAAGGGACAGGTGGTTATAGCAATCAGCCCCAGCATTTT. The full variable domain, rest sourced from reference TRBV7-9 and TRBJ1-5, is DTGVSQNPRHKITKRGQNVTFRCDPISEHNRLYWYRQTLGQGPEFLTYFQNEAQLEKSRLLSDRFSAERPKGSFSTLEIQRTEQGDSAMYLCASSLEGTGGYSNQPQHFGDGTRLSIL.

The CDR3 spells CASSFTGAGSTEAFF. CDR3 DNA: TGTGCCAGCAGTTTTACAGGGGCGGGGAGCACTGAAGCTTTCTTT. The chain recombines TRBV12-3 or TRBV12-4 with TRBJ1-1; TRBD1 agrees at 7 bases. V lost 3 bases to trimming and J lost 4 bases; unmatched junction nucleotides: 8. The CDR3 contains 15 residues.

The sample holds many counts of this clonotype. The V and J genes are TRBV19 and TRBJ1-1, with D perhaps TRBD1 (6 bases). Germline CDR1 is LNHDA and CDR2 is SQIVND (reference sequence). The length of the CDR3 is 17 residues. Trimming pared 9 bases from V and 4 bases from J, leaving 27 bases between. The CDR3 here is CASKQGLFGTGGTEAFF. The CDR3, as DNA: TGTGCCAGCAAACAGGGTTTATTTGGAACCGGAGGCACTGAAGCTTTCTTT.

The chain links TRBV6-1 to TRBJ2-3, with D possibly matching TRBD2 (5 bases). The germline V gene has CDR1 MNHNS and CDR2 SASEGT. This CDR3 spans 15 amino acids. Trimming removed 8 bases at V and 2 bases at J, with 17 bases between. The CDR3 bases are TGTGCCAGCCAGGAGTCGGGGATCCCCACAGATACGCAGTATTTT. Protein product: CASQESGIPTDTQYF.

Ten or more counts support this clonotype. V is TRBV7-9 and J is TRBJ2-1; 7 bases map to TRBD2. Germline CDR1 is SEHNR and CDR2 is FQNEAQ (reference sequence). The V and J ends lost 1 base and 5 bases, in that order; junction bases with no gene match: 14. CDR3 length: 18 residues. The CDR3 DNA is TGTGCCAGCAGCTTAGTGTTCACTAGCGAAGTTCCTGACAATGAGCAGTTCTTC. The encoded protein is CASSLVFTSEVPDNEQFF.

This clonotype has at least ten counts. The rearrangement joins TRBV6-5 to TRBJ1-5, with D unclear. V was shortened by 2 bases and J by 9 bases, with 5 bases between the two germline ends. In germline, CDR1 is MNHEY, CDR2 SVGAGI. The CDR3 has 11 residues. This CDR3 reads CASSYDRPQHF. CDR3 coding DNA: TGTGCCAGCAGTTACGACCGGCCCCAGCATTTT.

This clonotype was seen a handful of times. The chain recombines TRBV9 with TRBJ2-2; TRBD1 aligns across 7 bases. This CDR3 is 16 amino acids long. The germline V gene has CDR1 SGDLS and CDR2 YYNGEE. The V segment lost 0 bases and the J segment 5 bases; nucleotides outside the gene matches: 7. The CDR3 here is CASSVVGRGWTGELFF. CDR3 DNA: TGTGCCAGCAGCGTAGTGGGCAGGGGGTGGACCGGGGAGCTGTTTTTT.

This clonotype was seen many times. The gene calls are TRBV28 and TRBJ2-1; TRBD1 might be the D (5 bases). Germline loops: CDR1 MDHEN, CDR2 SYDVKM. CDR3 length: 15 amino acids. Trimming took 2 bases from V and 6 from J, leaving 14 bases between them. CDR3 sequence reads: CASSLRQGQVNEQFF. For the CDR3, the DNA is TGTGCCAGCAGTTTACGGCAGGGTCAGGTCAATGAGCAGTTCTTC. Full variable domain (rest looked up from reference TRBV28 and TRBJ2-1): DVKVTQSSRYLVKRTGEKVFLECVQDMDHENMFWYRQDPGLGLRLIYFSYDVKMKEKGDIPEGYSVSREKKERFSLILESASTNQTSMYLCASSLRQGQVNEQFFGPGTRLTVL.

This clonotype was seen ten or more times. V gene TRBV11-2 combines with J gene TRBJ1-1; TRBD1 might be the D (5 bases). CDR3 length equals 12 residues. The germline V gene has CDR1 SGHAT and CDR2 FQNNGV. V lost 1 base to trimming and J lost 6 bases, with 6 bases between them. CDR3 sequence reads: CASSLGRAEAFF. The CDR3 nucleotides are TGTGCCAGCAGCTTAGGCAGGGCTGAAGCTTTCTTT.

This clonotype has only a few counts. The chain combines TRBV9 with TRBJ1-2; the match to TRBD1 covers 8 bases. Trimming took 5 bases from V and 3 from J; bases not matched to a gene: 12. CDR3 size: 16 residues. Germline lookup yields CDR1 SGDLS and CDR2 YYNGEE. Here the CDR3 DNA reads TGTGCCAGCAGTACAGACAGGGGCGTAGGCGACTATGGCTACACCTTC. Translation: CASSTDRGVGDYGYTF. The whole variable domain, remainder taken from reference TRBV9 and TRBJ1-2, is DSGVTQTPKHLITATGQRVTLRCSPRSGDLSVYWYQQSLDQGLQFLIQYYNGEERAKGNILERFSAQQFPDLHSELNLSSLELGDSALYFCASSTDRGVGDYGYTFGSGTRLTVV.

This clonotype has at least ten counts. This rearrangement joins TRBV12-3 or TRBV12-4 to TRBJ2-5; D not resolved. The CDR3 loop spans 14 amino acids. V was pared by 5 bases and J by 2 bases, with 12 bases between. The CDR3 sequence: CASSHPGGQETQYF. Written as DNA, the CDR3 is TGTGCCAGCAGTCACCCAGGTGGACAAGAGACCCAGTACTTC.

The table lists this clonotype with many counts. The genes are TRBV6-5 and TRBJ1-5; D remains unclear. This CDR3 contains 13 residues. Trimming cost V 0 bases and J 7 bases, with 7 bases left between them. Germline V gene sequence: CDR1 MNHEY, CDR2 SVGAGI. The DNA of the CDR3 is TGTGCCAGCAGTTACTCGCGGCGACAGCCCCAGCATTTT. Amino acids: CASSYSRRQPQHF.

This clonotype was counted many times. This rearrangement joins TRBV30 to TRBJ1-5; a weak D match, TRBD1 (6 bases). The V gene's germline CDR1 is GTSNPN and CDR2 SVGIG (reference sequence). With 1 base removed from V and 6 bases from J, the gap between germline ends came to 13 bases. The CDR3 loop spans 14 amino acids. The CDR3 protein is CAWSGTGFRQPQHF. For the CDR3, the DNA is TGTGCCTGGAGTGGAACAGGGTTCCGTCAGCCCCAGCATTTT.

The sample holds many counts of this clonotype. The chain couples TRBV28 to TRBJ2-2; D is ambiguous. The CDR3 runs to 14 residues. V shed 7 bases and J shed 4 bases, with 13 bases lying between them. CDR1 MDHEN and CDR2 SYDVKM come from the germline V gene. The chain's CDR3 is CASTPGPGTGELFF. CDR3 bases: TGTGCCAGCACCCCGGGTCCTGGCACCGGGGAGCTGTTTTTT. Filled out from reference TRBV28 and TRBJ2-2, the complete variable domain reads DVKVTQSSRYLVKRTGEKVFLECVQDMDHENMFWYRQDPGLGLRLIYFSYDVKMKEKGDIPEGYSVSREKKERFSLILESASTNQTSMYLCASTPGPGTGELFFGEGSRLTVL.

This clonotype was seen a handful of times. The rearrangement links TRBV7-9 to TRBJ2-7, with D perhaps matching TRBD2 (6 bases). CDR1 is SEHNR and CDR2 is FQNEAQ in the germline V gene (reference sequence). The CDR3 sequence is 14 residues long. V was trimmed by 5 bases and J by 5 bases, leaving 16 bases between them. CDR3 bases: TGTGCCAGCAGCGCCCGGGAGTTAGAGGACGAGCAGTACTTC. Translation gives CASSARELEDEQYF. The whole variable domain, remainder taken from reference TRBV7-9 and TRBJ2-7, is DTGVSQNPRHKITKRGQNVTFRCDPISEHNRLYWYRQTLGQGPEFLTYFQNEAQLEKSRLLSDRFSAERPKGSFSTLEIQRTEQGDSAMYLCASSARELEDEQYFGPGTRLTVT.